One TCR beta chain is described in this entry. Its antigen is as yet unknown. This PCR relied on a set of 60 Vbeta primers and 13 Jbeta primers. TCRdb keeps only in-frame clones here, not all; method: immunoSEQ multiplex PCR. The sample contains approximately 170,000 clones, 81% of which appear only once. These data come from a study of cytomegalovirus exposure and HLA in healthy donors. Study conclusions and caveats: Reports credit the classifier with highly specific, highly sensitive diagnosis of cytomegalovirus status. Most of the TCR beta V segments (in an earlier analysis) were productive either about 87% or about 30% of the time. Later work found that TCR association rates differed between HLA loci; DRB1 had the most and HLA-C the fewest.

With V trimmed by 2 bases and J by 2 bases, 3 bases remained unmatched. The CDR3 sequence is 14 residues long. Germline V gene sequence: CDR1 SGHVS, CDR2 FNYEAQ. Sequencing used PBMCs. This chain uses TRBV7-6 with TRBJ2-7; 7 nucleotides match TRBD1. The sequence came from a man aged 45 to 65 in good health and CMV-seropositive. In nucleotides, the CDR3 is TGTGCCAGCAGCTTAACGGGACAGCCCTACGAGCAGTACTTC. The encoded protein is CASSLTGQPYEQYF.